This TCR beta chain originates from a study of CXCR3-negative and CXCR3-positive naive CD8 T cells. Findings of the study overall: Against CXCR3-negative naive cells, CXCR3-positive naive cells showed more hydrophobic TRB CDR3s.

Comment on this clonotype: As yet, its antigen is unknown.

Germline loops: CDR1 MDHEN, CDR2 SYDVKM. The CDR3 is made up of 14 amino acids. TRB cDNA libraries were made by UMI-labeled 5' RACE. With the 5' RACE reads reprocessed, TCRdb shows one record per CDR3 protein and no DNA. In all, the sample yields over 70,000 distinct CDR3 sequences. The V call is TRBV28, the J call TRBJ2-7; the D gene TCRdb calls, TRBD1, cannot be checked with no DNA. The sample was naive CXCR3+ CD8+ T cells from blood. Subset in this sample: CD45RO-CCR7+CD27+CD95- naive CD8+ T cells expressing CXCR3 (TNR3+). The sequence derives from a human donor in good health. Some clones in this sample may be carry-over from other donors' samples. The CDR3 here is CASSLSPGLYEQYF.